The 28 T cell receptor beta chains below were found in one sample sequenced in a study of CD8 T cells in Susac syndrome. Random hexamers were used to reverse transcribe the RNA input (roughly 0.5 to 1 ug). TCRdb passed the immunoSEQ multiplex PCR reads through MiXCR, listing each CDR3 protein once. This sample has about 300,000 distinct CDR3 sequences; about 91% occur once, and the top ten carry less than 0.2%. Sequencing input: CD8+ T cells from PBMCs. These receptors all stem from a human donor with multiple sclerosis.

This clonotype was seen only once. V usage is TRBV30 and J usage is TRBJ2-6, with a possible D match to TRBD2 (7 bases). The CDR3 totals 14 residues. Trimming removed 0 bases at V and 13 bases at J, with 16 bases between. CDR1 GTSNPN and CDR2 SVGIG come from the germline V gene (reference sequence). The CDR3 region has the DNA TGTGCCTGGAGTGTACGGGGGGCGAGGTTGGTCCTGACTTTC. Residues: CAWSVRGARLVLTF.

The chain has TRBV7-9 and TRBJ2-5, with no clear D. Germline V gene data show CDR1 as SEHNR and CDR2 as FQNEAQ (reference sequence). V gave up 2 bases and J gave up 2 bases, with 3 bases separating them. This CDR3 comprises 12 residues. The CDR3 region has the DNA TGTGCCAGCAGCTTAACGCAAGAGACCCAGTACTTC. Translating it yields CASSLTQETQYF. The full variable domain, in which reference TRBV7-9 and TRBJ2-5 provide the parts outside the CDR3, is DTGVSQNPRHKITKRGQNVTFRCDPISEHNRLYWYRQTLGQGPEFLTYFQNEAQLEKSRLLSDRFSAERPKGSFSTLEIQRTEQGDSAMYLCASSLTQETQYFGPGTRLLVL.

The CDR3 sequence: CASSSAGAGTDTQYF. CDR3 in DNA: TGTGCCAGCAGTTCTGCGGGAGCCGGCACAGATACGCAGTATTTT. This rearrangement joins TRBV12-3 or TRBV12-4 to TRBJ2-3; 7 nucleotides line up with TRBD2. V dropped 4 bases and J dropped 1; count of bases not matched to a gene: 5. This CDR3 has 15 residues.

This rearrangement joins TRBV5-5 to TRBJ2-1; no clear D. Per the germline V gene, CDR1 is SGHKS and CDR2 is YYEKEE (reference sequence). V lost 4 bases and J lost 6, with 17 bases in between. The CDR3 is 15 amino acids. The CDR3, as DNA: TGTGCCAGCAGCCCGGTTGGCCCGGCGCTCAATGAGCAGTTCTTC. Its protein is CASSPVGPALNEQFF. Filled out from reference TRBV5-5 and TRBJ2-1, the complete variable domain reads DAGVTQSPTHLIKTRGQQVTLRCSPISGHKSVSWYQQVLGQGPQFIFQYYEKEERGRGNFPDRFSARQFPNYSSELNVNALLLGDSALYLCASSPVGPALNEQFFGPGTRLTVL.

The chain has TRBV2 and TRBJ2-5; 8 nucleotides agree with TRBD2. After removal of 7 bases from V and 2 bases from J, the junction contained 9 bases not matched to a gene. Germline CDR1 and CDR2: SNHLY and FYNNEI. The CDR3 is 15 amino acids. The CDR3 DNA reads TGTGCCAGCACCCGGGGGGGTGGGGATCAAGAGACCCAGTACTTC. Translating gives CASTRGGGDQETQYF.

This clonotype was found many times. The rearrangement joins TRBV6-6 to TRBJ1-5; TRBD1 might be the D (5 bases). Trimming removed 2 bases from V and 4 bases from J, with 9 bases in between. The CDR3 contains 14 residues. Germline-derived CDR1 and CDR2 are MNHNY and SVGAGI (reference sequence). CDR3 nucleotides: TGTGCCAGCAGTTACGGGACGGAGAATCAGCCCCAGCATTTT. This gives the protein CASSYGTENQPQHF.

The V and J genes are TRBV7-9 and TRBJ2-5; D is ambiguous. CDR3 length: 13 amino acids. V dropped 8 bases and J dropped 0 bases, with 10 bases sitting between them. Germline CDR1 is SEHNR and CDR2 is FQNEAQ (reference sequence). The CDR3 here is CASEGQYQETQYF. The CDR3 DNA reads as TGTGCCAGCGAAGGGCAGTACCAAGAGACCCAGTACTTC.

The chain combines TRBV27 with TRBJ2-1; the match to TRBD2 covers 7 bases. Looked up from germline, CDR1 is MNHEY and CDR2 is SMNVEV (reference sequence). The CDR3 sequence is 14 residues long. V lost 5 bases to trimming and J lost 2 bases; unmatched junction nucleotides: 3. Written as DNA, the CDR3 is TGTGCCAGCAGTCCTGGGACTACCTACAATGAGCAGTTCTTC. Amino acids: CASSPGTTYNEQFF.

The chain joins TRBV6-5 to TRBJ1-3, with 10 bases fitting TRBD1. The germline gives CDR1 MNHEY, CDR2 SVGAGI. The CDR3 spans 15 residues. After removal of 6 bases from V and 3 bases from J, the junction contained 5 bases not matched to a gene. The CDR3 is CASSTDRGFGNTIYF. The CDR3 nucleotides read TGTGCCAGCAGCACGGACAGGGGGTTTGGAAACACCATATATTTT.

This sequence joins TRBV12-3 or TRBV12-4 and TRBJ1-5; TRBD1 matches 8 bases. The CDR3 is 16 residues long. The V gene end was trimmed by 5 bases and the J gene end by 7 bases; junction bases not matched to a gene: 13. The CDR3 DNA reads TGTGCCAGCAGTGCCCCCCCAGGGGGCAGAAGGCAGCCCCAGCATTTT. Protein sequence: CASSAPPGGRRQPQHF.

The chain has TRBV2 and TRBJ2-7; TRBD2 matches 7 bases. Germline V gene data show CDR1 as SNHLY and CDR2 as FYNNEI. The CDR3 has 15 amino acids. The trim removed 2 bases at V and 2 bases at J, leaving 6 bases unmatched. CDR3 loop: CASSERGTSAYEQYF. DNA for the CDR3: TGTGCCAGCAGTGAACGAGGAACTAGCGCCTACGAGCAGTACTTC.

In its sample, this clonotype was seen once. The chain links TRBV27 to TRBJ2-3; the D is unclear. The V end lost 11 bases, the J end lost 6 bases, and 12 bases lay between the germline ends. The CDR3 has 11 amino acids. In germline, CDR1 is MNHEY, CDR2 SMNVEV (reference sequence). CDR3 protein: CASLKADTQYF. As DNA, the CDR3 is TGTGCCTCCCTGAAGGCGGATACGCAGTATTTT.

The J gene is TRBJ2-5, the V gene TRBV20-1; 14 bases match TRBD2. The CDR3 runs to 17 residues. The V segment lost 3 bases and the J segment 5 bases; nucleotides outside the gene matches: 11. CDR1 is DFQATT and CDR2 is SNEGSKA in the germline V gene (reference sequence). This chain's CDR3 is CSARLQGGLAGAETQYF. CDR3 coding DNA: TGCAGTGCTAGGCTCCAGGGGGGACTAGCGGGAGCGGAGACCCAGTACTTC.

J is TRBJ1-2 and V is TRBV25-1; D is undetermined. Between the trimmed V and J ends, which lost 6 bases and 6 bases, there was a span of 17 bases. The CDR3 is 14 residues long. Germline V gene lookup returns CDR1 MGHDK and CDR2 SYGVNS. Here the CDR3 reads CASSSFRSEDGYTF. The CDR3 DNA follows: TGTGCCAGCAGCTCCTTCAGGAGCGAGGATGGCTACACCTTC.

The chain couples TRBV20-1 to TRBJ2-7; 10 bases agree with TRBD2. The germline V gene encodes CDR1 DFQATT and CDR2 SNEGSKA (reference sequence). The CDR3 is made up of 13 amino acids. V lost 7 bases, J lost 0 bases, and 3 bases stayed unmatched. This chain's CDR3 is CSVASGSSYEQYF. The CDR3 nucleotides read TGCAGTGTTGCTAGCGGGAGCTCCTACGAGCAGTACTTC.

The V and J genes are TRBV6-2 or TRBV6-3 and TRBJ2-3; the D gene is possibly TRBD2 (6 bases). Trimming left V 9 bases short and J 4 bases short, with 20 bases between. CDR3 length: 15 amino acids. Germline loops: CDR1 MNHEY, CDR2 SVGEGT. The CDR3 DNA reads as TGTGCCAGTAGGGACTTCCCATCGTTCGCAGATACGCAGTATTTT. This encodes CASRDFPSFADTQYF.

The CDR3 coding sequence is TGTGCCAGCAGCCTGAGGGCGGGCCAGGGAGCCTACGAGCAGTACTTC. Its translation is CASSLRAGQGAYEQYF. The chain uses TRBV5-6 and TRBJ2-7; D is possibly TRBD1 or TRBD2 (5 bases each). Germline-derived CDR1 and CDR2 are SGHDT and YYEEEE. The CDR3 covers 16 residues. Trimming removed 4 bases at V and 2 bases at J, with 19 bases between. The full variable domain, in which reference TRBV5-6 and TRBJ2-7 provide the parts outside the CDR3, is DAGVTQSPTHLIKTRGQQVTLRCSPKSGHDTVSWYQQALGQGPQFIFQYYEEEERQRGNFPDRFSGHQFPNYSSELNVNALLLGDSALYLCASSLRAGQGAYEQYFGPGTRLTVT.

This clonotype is a singleton in its sample. The chain combines TRBV4-3 with TRBJ2-1; 7 bases map to TRBD2. There are 16 residues in the CDR3. V gave up 4 bases and J gave up 1 base; unmatched junction bases: 7. Germline CDR1 and CDR2: LGHNA and YSLEER. CDR3 sequence: CASSLLADHSYNEQFF. The CDR3 DNA sequence: TGCGCCAGCAGCCTGCTAGCGGATCATTCCTACAATGAGCAGTTCTTC.

The genes are TRBV5-6 and TRBJ2-3, with TRBD1 identical over 10 bases. The length of the CDR3 is 16 residues. The germline CDR1 and CDR2 sequences are SGHDT and YYEEEE. Germline trimming cut 0 bases from V and 2 bases from J; bases unmatched to any gene: 3. The CDR3 loop reads CASSLDGTGVTDTQYF. As DNA, the CDR3 is TGTGCCAGCAGCTTGGACGGGACAGGGGTCACAGATACGCAGTATTTT. The variable domain in full, completed from reference TRBV5-6 and TRBJ2-3, reads DAGVTQSPTHLIKTRGQQVTLRCSPKSGHDTVSWYQQALGQGPQFIFQYYEEEERQRGNFPDRFSGHQFPNYSSELNVNALLLGDSALYLCASSLDGTGVTDTQYFGPGTRLTVL.

The chain has TRBV27 and TRBJ2-1; 9 bases align to TRBD1. Germline V gene lookup returns CDR1 MNHEY and CDR2 SMNVEV (reference sequence). This CDR3 comprises 14 residues. With 3 bases clipped from V and 7 bases from J, the junction kept 4 bases outside the gene matches. CDR3 nucleotide sequence: TGTGCCAGCAGTTTTGGGACAGGGAATAATGAGCAGTTCTTC. As protein: CASSFGTGNNEQFF.

V is TRBV30 and J is TRBJ2-5, with 7 bases that match TRBD1. Germline trimming cut 0 bases from V and 0 bases from J; bases unmatched to any gene: 10. Germline V gene lookup returns CDR1 GTSNPN and CDR2 SVGIG (reference sequence). The CDR3 has 17 residues. The CDR3 spells CAWSVTTGLRYQETQYF. CDR3 nucleotides: TGTGCCTGGAGTGTAACGACAGGGTTGAGGTACCAAGAGACCCAGTACTTC.

The chain combines TRBV7-2 with TRBJ2-3, with TRBD2 as a possible D gene (5 bases). The ends were cut back, 5 bases at V and 0 bases at J, with 12 bases in the middle. Germline V CDR1 and CDR2: SGHTA, FQGNSA. The CDR3 runs to 15 residues. CDR3 nucleotide sequence: TGTGCCAGCAGCATATGGACTTTTAGCACAGATACGCAGTATTTT. The encoded protein is CASSIWTFSTDTQYF.

For this clonotype: Germline is not matched at one junction end, which may reflect a read error. The chain joins TRBV7-2 to TRBJ2-5; the match to TRBD1 covers 9 bases. Per the germline V gene, CDR1 is SGHTA and CDR2 is FQGNSA. CDR3 size: 16 residues. The CDR3 spells CASSLEGQGYQETQYF. The DNA of the CDR3 is TGTGCCAGCAGCTTAGAGGGACAGGGCTACCAGGAGACCCAGTACTTC.

The genes are TRBV30 and TRBJ1-1; 7 positions agree with TRBD1. CDR3 size: 14 residues. CDR1 is GTSNPN and CDR2 is SVGIG in the germline V gene (reference sequence). Germline trimming cut 4 bases from V and 0 bases from J; bases unmatched to any gene: 5. CDR3 residues: CAWTTGQLNTEAFF. The CDR3 DNA reads TGTGCCTGGACCACGGGACAGTTGAACACTGAAGCTTTCTTT.

V usage is TRBV29-1 and J usage is TRBJ2-7; 7 nucleotides agree with TRBD1. Germline loops: CDR1 SQVTM, CDR2 ANQGSEA. Trimming at V came to 5 bases and at J to 3 bases, leaving 7 bases not matched to a gene. The CDR3 consists of 13 residues. CDR3 loop: CSVRTGEGYEQYF. CDR3 nucleotides: TGCAGCGTTAGAACAGGGGAAGGCTACGAGCAGTACTTC.

In DNA, the CDR3 is TGTGCCAGCAGTGTATCGCACTCCTACAATGAGCAGTTCTTC. It yields the protein CASSVSHSYNEQFF. The chain is built from TRBV2 and TRBJ2-1; D unclear. This CDR3 has 14 amino acids. V was pared by 4 bases and J by 0 bases, with 7 bases between. Germline V gene data show CDR1 as SNHLY and CDR2 as FYNNEI.

The chain uses TRBV9 and TRBJ2-3, with TRBD2 matching 8 bases. The V segment lost 0 bases and the J segment 4 bases; nucleotides outside the gene matches: 4. CDR3 size: 15 residues. Germline lookup yields CDR1 SGDLS and CDR2 YYNGEE. The CDR3 nucleotides are TGTGCCAGCAGCGTAGCCCCGGGAGGGGCAGATACGCAGTATTTT. This codes for CASSVAPGGADTQYF.

The V call is TRBV9, the J call TRBJ1-1, with TRBD1 as a possible D gene (6 bases). Germline lookup yields CDR1 SGDLS and CDR2 YYNGEE. There are 13 residues in the CDR3. Trimming left V 3 bases short and J 1 base short, with 7 bases between. The CDR3 loop is CASSATGNTEAFF. The CDR3 DNA follows: TGTGCCAGCAGCGCGACAGGGAACACTGAAGCTTTCTTT. The full variable domain, completed using reference TRBV9 and TRBJ1-1, is DSGVTQTPKHLITATGQRVTLRCSPRSGDLSVYWYQQSLDQGLQFLIQYYNGEERAKGNILERFSAQQFPDLHSELNLSSLELGDSALYFCASSATGNTEAFFGQGTRLTVV.